The source of this TCR beta chain is a study of CD4 and CD8 cells across lung adenocarcinoma regions. TCRdb redid the calling of the PCR reads with MiXCR, one entry per CDR3 protein. Of roughly 8,400 distinct CDR3 sequences listed, roughly 44% are singletons. Germline lookup yields CDR1 MNHEY and CDR2 SMNVEV (reference sequence). V lost 6 bases and J lost 5; bases outside the gene matches: 2. There are 14 residues in the CDR3. The patients had localized lung adenocarcinoma, a non-small cell subtype. The source is a male donor with lung adenocarcinoma. The CD4 and CD8 labels of this study may be unreliable. The gene calls are TRBV27 and TRBJ2-2; 11 nucleotides agree with TRBD1. Sequencing was carried out using CD8+ T cells from the center of a lung tumor. CDR3 sequence: CASRGQGETGELFF. The CDR3, as DNA: TGTGCCAGCAGGGGACAGGGGGAGACCGGGGAGCTGTTTTTT.